The TCR beta chain under discussion was sequenced for a study of regulatory T cells in long-lasting Graves disease. On this clonotype itself: Its antigen is still unknown.

The V gene end was trimmed by 3 bases and the J gene end by 5 bases; junction bases not matched to a gene: 10. CDR1 and CDR2 from the germline V gene are MDHEN and SYDVKM. The CDR3 has 17 amino acids. Study-level results: Persistent disease favored TRBV28, TRBJ1-2 and TRBJ2-5. Persistent patients shared more public clonotypes (roughly 3,000) than newly diagnosed patients (approximately 1,000).

Libraries of TCR beta came from iRepertoire HTBI primers plus Arm-PCR of CDR3 regions. Each CDR3 protein gets one entry after TCRdb re-called the multiplex PCR reads with MiXCR. The sample lists 300,000 to 400,000 distinct CDR3 sequences; about 20% were seen once. This sample's time point: persistent/refractory GD, antithyroid drugs over 5 years with positive TRAb. Scientists built the TCR library using RNA that was extracted from PBMCs. The clonotype comes from a female donor with Graves disease. The source material was peripheral blood mononuclear cells (PBMCs), sampled when the disease was refractory, from a patient treated with antithyroid drugs. The rearrangement links TRBV28 to TRBJ2-5, with 12 bases lining up with TRBD1. The CDR3 DNA follows: TGTGCCAGCAGTTTTGGCCATGGGACAGGGGGCGGGGAGACCCAGTACTTC. It specifies CASSFGHGTGGGETQYF.